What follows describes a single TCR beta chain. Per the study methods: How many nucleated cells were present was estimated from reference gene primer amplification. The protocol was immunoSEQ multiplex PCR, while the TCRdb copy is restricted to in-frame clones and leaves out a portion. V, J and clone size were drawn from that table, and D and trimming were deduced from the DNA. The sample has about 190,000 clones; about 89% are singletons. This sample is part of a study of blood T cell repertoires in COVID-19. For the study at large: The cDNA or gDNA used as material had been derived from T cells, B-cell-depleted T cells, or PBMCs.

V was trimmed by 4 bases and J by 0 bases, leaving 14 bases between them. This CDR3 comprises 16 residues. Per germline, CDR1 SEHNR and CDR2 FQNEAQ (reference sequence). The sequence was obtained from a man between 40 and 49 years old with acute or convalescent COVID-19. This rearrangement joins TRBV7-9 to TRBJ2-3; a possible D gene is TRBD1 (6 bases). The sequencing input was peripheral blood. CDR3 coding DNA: TGTGCCAGCAGCTCGAACAGGGAGTATAGCACAGATACGCAGTATTTT. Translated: CASSSNREYSTDTQYF. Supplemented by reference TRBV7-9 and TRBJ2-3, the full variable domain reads DTGVSQNPRHKITKRGQNVTFRCDPISEHNRLYWYRQTLGQGPEFLTYFQNEAQLEKSRLLSDRFSAERPKGSFSTLEIQRTEQGDSAMYLCASSSNREYSTDTQYFGPGTRLTVL.